Here is one T cell receptor beta chain with its context. The antigen is not known. This specimen comes from a study of post-analysis software for immune sequencing data. Looked up from germline, CDR1 is KGHDR and CDR2 is SFDVKD. V lost 9 bases, J lost 7 bases, and 13 bases stayed unmatched. The CDR3 runs 15 residues. Study conclusions and caveats: Five or six TRBV segments were more frequent in patients than controls; TRBV5-6, TRBV5-1 and TRBV20-1 belonged to this group.

Unique molecular identifiers had been added to the TCR beta cDNA libraries. TCRdb recomputed calls from the PCR reads with MiXCR, one row per CDR3 protein. This table holds fewer than 850,000 distinct CDR3 sequences, around 27% found once. Material: blood. The chain combines TRBV24-1 with TRBJ2-1, with TRBD1 identical over 8 bases. This TCR came from a girl aged 10 to 17 with multiple sclerosis. CDR3 sequence: CATARTGTGWNEQFF. CDR3 in DNA: TGTGCCACCGCGCGGACCGGGACAGGATGGAATGAGCAGTTCTTC.